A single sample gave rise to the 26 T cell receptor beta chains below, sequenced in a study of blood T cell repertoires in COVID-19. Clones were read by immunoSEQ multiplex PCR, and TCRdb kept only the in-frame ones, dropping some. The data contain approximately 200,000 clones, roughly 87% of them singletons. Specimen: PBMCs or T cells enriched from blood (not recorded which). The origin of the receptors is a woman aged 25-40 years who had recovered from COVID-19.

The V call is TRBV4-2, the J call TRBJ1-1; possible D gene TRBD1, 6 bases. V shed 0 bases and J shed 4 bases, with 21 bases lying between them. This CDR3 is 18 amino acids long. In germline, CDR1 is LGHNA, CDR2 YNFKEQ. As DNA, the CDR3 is TGTGCCAGCAGCCAAGAATTTCGGGGGGCCGGCGTGGCCACTGAAGCTTTCTTT. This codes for CASSQEFRGAGVATEAFF.

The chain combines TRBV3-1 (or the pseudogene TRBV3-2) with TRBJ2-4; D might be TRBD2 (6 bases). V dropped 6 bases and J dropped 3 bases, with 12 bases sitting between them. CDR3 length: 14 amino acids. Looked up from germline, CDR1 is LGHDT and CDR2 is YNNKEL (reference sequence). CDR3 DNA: TGTGCCAGCAGGGGGGAGGCTTGCAAAAACATTCAGTACTTC. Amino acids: CASRGEACKNIQYF.

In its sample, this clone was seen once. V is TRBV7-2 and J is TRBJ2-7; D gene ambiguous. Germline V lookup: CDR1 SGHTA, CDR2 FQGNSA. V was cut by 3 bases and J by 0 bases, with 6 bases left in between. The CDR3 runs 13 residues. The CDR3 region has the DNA TGTGCCAGCAGCTTCCTGAGCTCCTACGAGCAGTACTTC. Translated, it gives CASSFLSSYEQYF.

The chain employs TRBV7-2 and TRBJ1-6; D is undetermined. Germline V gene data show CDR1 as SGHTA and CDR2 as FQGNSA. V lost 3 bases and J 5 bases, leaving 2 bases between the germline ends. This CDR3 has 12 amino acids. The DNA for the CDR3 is TGTGCCAGCAGCTTCAATAATTCACCCCTCCACTTT. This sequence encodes CASSFNNSPLHF.

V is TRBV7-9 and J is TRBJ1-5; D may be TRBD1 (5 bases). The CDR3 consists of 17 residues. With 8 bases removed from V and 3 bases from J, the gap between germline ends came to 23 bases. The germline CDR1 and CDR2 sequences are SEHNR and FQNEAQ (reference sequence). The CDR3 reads CASFKSGGVKVNQPQHF. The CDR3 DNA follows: TGTGCCAGCTTCAAAAGCGGGGGGGTGAAGGTCAATCAGCCCCAGCATTTT.

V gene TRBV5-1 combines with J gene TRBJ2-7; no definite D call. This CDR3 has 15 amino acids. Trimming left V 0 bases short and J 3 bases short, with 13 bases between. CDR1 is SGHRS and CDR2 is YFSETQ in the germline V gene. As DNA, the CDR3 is TGCGCCAGCAGCTTGGATGAGATGACTGGCTACGAGCAGTACTTC. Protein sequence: CASSLDEMTGYEQYF.

The CDR3 DNA reads TGTGCCAGTAGTAGGGGGACTAGCGGGGGCTATGAGCAGTTCTTC. Translating it yields CASSRGTSGGYEQFF. The chain has TRBV19 and TRBJ2-1; 14 bases fit TRBD2. The germline gives CDR1 LNHDA, CDR2 SQIVND (reference sequence). Trimming took 4 bases from V and 8 from J; bases not matched to a gene: 4. The CDR3 contains 15 residues.

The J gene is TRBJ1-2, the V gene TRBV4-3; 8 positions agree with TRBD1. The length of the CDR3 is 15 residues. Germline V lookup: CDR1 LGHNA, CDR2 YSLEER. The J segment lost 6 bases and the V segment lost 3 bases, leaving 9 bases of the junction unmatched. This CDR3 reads CASSHHGQGSHGYTF. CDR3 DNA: TGCGCCAGCAGCCATCACGGACAGGGCTCCCATGGCTACACCTTC.

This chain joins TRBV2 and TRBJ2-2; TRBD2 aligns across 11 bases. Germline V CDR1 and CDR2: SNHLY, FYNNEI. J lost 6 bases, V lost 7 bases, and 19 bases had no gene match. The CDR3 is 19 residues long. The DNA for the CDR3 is TGTGCCAGCACCCCCCCAACTAGCGGGGGTCGGGTCGGATCCGGGGAGCTGTTTTTT. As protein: CASTPPTSGGRVGSGELFF.

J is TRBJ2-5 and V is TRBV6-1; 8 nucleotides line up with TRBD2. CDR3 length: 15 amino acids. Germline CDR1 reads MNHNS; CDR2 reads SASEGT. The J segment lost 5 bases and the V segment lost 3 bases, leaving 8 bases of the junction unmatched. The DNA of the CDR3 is TGTGCCAGCAGTGACGGAACGGGGGGGCCGGAGACCCAGTACTTC. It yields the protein CASSDGTGGPETQYF.

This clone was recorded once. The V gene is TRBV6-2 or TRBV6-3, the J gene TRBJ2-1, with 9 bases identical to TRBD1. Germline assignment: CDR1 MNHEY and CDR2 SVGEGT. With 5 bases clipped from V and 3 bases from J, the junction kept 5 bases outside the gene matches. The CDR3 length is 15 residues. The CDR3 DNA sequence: TGTGCCAGCAGTAACACAGGGGGCATCTACAATGAGCAGTTCTTC. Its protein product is CASSNTGGIYNEQFF.

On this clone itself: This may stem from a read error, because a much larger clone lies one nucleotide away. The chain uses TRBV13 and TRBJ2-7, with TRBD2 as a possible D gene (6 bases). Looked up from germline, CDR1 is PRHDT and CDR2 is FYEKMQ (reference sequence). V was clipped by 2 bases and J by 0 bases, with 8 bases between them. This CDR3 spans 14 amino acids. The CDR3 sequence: CASSLWGDSYEQYF. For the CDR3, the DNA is TGTGCCAGCAGCTTATGGGGGGACTCCTACGAGCAGTACTTC.

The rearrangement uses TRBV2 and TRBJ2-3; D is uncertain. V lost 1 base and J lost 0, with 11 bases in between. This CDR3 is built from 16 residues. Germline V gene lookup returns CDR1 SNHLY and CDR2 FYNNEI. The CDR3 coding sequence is TGTGCCAGCAGTGAAGGGGCCTCTTCTAGCACAGATACGCAGTATTTT. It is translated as CASSEGASSSTDTQYF.

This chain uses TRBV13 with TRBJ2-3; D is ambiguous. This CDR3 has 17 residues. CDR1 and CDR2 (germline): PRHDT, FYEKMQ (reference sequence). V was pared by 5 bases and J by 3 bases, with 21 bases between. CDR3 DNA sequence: TGTGCCAGCAGCCCCCGGTTAGCTAGTAGTAGGACAGATACGCAGTATTTT. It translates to CASSPRLASSRTDTQYF.

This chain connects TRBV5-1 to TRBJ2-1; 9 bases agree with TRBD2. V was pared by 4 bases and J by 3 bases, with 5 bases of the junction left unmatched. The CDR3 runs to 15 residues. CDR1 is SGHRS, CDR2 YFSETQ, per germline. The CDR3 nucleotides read TGCGCCAGCAGCCACGTTAGCGGGAGCTACAATGAGCAGTTCTTC. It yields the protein CASSHVSGSYNEQFF. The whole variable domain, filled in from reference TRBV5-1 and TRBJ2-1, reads KAGVTQTPRYLIKTRGQQVTLSCSPISGHRSVSWYQQTPGQGLQFLFEYFSETQRNKGNFPGRFSGRQFSNSRSEMNVSTLELGDSALYLCASSHVSGSYNEQFFGPGTRLTVL.

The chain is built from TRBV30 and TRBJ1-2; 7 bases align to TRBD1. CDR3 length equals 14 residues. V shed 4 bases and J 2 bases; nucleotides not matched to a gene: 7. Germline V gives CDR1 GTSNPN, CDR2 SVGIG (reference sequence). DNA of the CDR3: TGTGCCTGGAACCCGGGACAGATGAACTATGGCTACACCTTC. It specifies CAWNPGQMNYGYTF. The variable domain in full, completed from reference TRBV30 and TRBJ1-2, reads SQTIHQWPATLVQPVGSPLSLECTVEGTSNPNLYWYRQAAGRGLQLLFYSVGIGQISSEVPQNLSASRPQDRQFILSSKKLLLSDSGFYLCAWNPGQMNYGYTFGSGTRLTVV.

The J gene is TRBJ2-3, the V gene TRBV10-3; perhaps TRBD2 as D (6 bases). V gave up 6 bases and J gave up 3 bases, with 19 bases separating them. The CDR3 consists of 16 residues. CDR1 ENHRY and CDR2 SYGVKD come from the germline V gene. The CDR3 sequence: CAISARETTLTDTQYF. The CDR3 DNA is TGTGCCATCAGCGCTCGGGAGACGACTCTAACAGATACGCAGTATTTT.

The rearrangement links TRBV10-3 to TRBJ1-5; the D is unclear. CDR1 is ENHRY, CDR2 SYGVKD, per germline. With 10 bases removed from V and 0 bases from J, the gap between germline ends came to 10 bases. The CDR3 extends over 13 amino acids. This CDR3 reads CATRTYSNQPQHF. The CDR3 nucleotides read TGTGCCACCAGAACATATAGCAATCAGCCCCAGCATTTT.

The CDR3 bases are TGTGCCACCAGTGATTTAGGACAGGGTATGTTCAATGAGCAGTTCTTC. Amino acid sequence: CATSDLGQGMFNEQFF. The chain recombines TRBV24-1 with TRBJ2-1, with 8 bases identical to TRBD1. Germline-derived CDR1 and CDR2 are KGHDR and SFDVKD. Trimming at V came to 1 base and at J to 6 bases, leaving 7 bases not matched to a gene. This CDR3 is built from 16 residues.

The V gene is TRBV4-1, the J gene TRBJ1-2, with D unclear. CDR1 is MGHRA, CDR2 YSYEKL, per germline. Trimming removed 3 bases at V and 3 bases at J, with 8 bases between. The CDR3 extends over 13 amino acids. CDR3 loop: CASSHSKDYGYTF. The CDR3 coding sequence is TGCGCCAGCAGCCATAGTAAAGACTATGGCTACACCTTC.

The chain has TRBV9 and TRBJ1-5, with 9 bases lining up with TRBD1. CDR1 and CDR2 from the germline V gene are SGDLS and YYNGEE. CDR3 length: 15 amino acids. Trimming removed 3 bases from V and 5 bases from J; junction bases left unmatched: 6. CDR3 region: CASSAGQGRDQPQHF. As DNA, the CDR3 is TGTGCCAGCAGCGCCGGACAGGGGCGAGATCAGCCCCAGCATTTT.

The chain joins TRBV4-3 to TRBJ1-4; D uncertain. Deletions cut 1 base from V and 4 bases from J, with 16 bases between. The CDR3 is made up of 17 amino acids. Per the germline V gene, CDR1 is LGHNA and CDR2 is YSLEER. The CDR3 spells CASSQVGSGEGNEKLFF. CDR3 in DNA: TGCGCCAGCAGCCAAGTAGGCAGCGGGGAAGGTAATGAAAAACTGTTTTTT.

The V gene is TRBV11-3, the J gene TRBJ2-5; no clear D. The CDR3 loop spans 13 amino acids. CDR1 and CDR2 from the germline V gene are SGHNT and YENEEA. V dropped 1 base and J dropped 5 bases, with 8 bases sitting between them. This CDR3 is CASSLASRETQYF. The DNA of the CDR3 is TGTGCCAGCAGCTTAGCCTCTAGGGAGACCCAGTACTTC.

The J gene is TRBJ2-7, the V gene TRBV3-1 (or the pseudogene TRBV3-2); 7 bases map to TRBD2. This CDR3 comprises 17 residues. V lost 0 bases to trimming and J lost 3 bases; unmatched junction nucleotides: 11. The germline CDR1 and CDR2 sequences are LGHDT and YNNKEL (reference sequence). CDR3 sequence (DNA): TGTGCCAGCAGCCAAGAAGGATGGGCGGGAGAGGTCTACGAGCAGTACTTC. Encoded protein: CASSQEGWAGEVYEQYF.

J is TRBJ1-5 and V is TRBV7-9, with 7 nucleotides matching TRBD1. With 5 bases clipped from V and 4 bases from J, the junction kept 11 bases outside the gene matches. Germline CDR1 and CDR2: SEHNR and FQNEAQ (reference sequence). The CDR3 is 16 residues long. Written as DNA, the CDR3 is TGTGCCAGCAGCCAAGGGGGGACAGAAGTAAATCAGCCCCAGCATTTT. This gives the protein CASSQGGTEVNQPQHF.

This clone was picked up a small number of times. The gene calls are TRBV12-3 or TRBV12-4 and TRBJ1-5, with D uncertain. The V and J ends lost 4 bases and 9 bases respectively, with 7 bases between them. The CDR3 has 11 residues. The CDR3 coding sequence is TGTGCCAGCAGTTCGGGTGGGCCCCAGCATTTT. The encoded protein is CASSSGGPQHF.